The 11 T cell receptor beta chains in this list originate from one sample, sequenced in a study of response to subunit inactivated influenza vaccine. Using its own MiXCR run on the RT-PCR reads, TCRdb lists one record per CDR3 protein. The sample lists 540,000 or so distinct CDR3 sequences, 13% seen once, with approximately 14% in the top ten. The specimen comprised PBMCs from blood, sampled 40 to 50 days after vaccination. Every receptor here comes from a man in his forties or fifties who received an inactivated influenza vaccine.

Ten or more counts support this clonotype. The chain couples TRBV12-3 or TRBV12-4 to TRBJ2-1; the D gene could be TRBD1 or TRBD2 (5 bases each). Trimming took off 6 bases at V and 9 bases at J, with 9 bases between the two ends. The CDR3 spans 11 residues. CDR3: CASSPGPEQFF. CDR3 DNA: TGTGCCAGCAGCCCGGGGCCTGAGCAGTTCTTC.

This clonotype was detected only a few times. V and J are TRBV6-2 or TRBV6-3 and TRBJ2-1; a possible D gene is TRBD1 (8 bases). This CDR3 contains 15 residues. V was trimmed by 7 bases and J by 2 bases, leaving 15 bases between them. CDR1 is MNHEY, CDR2 SVGEGT, per germline. CDR3 residues: CASKTGGGTYNEQFF. The CDR3 DNA reads TGTGCCAGCAAAACAGGGGGGGGTACCTACAATGAGCAGTTCTTC.

The chain employs TRBV15 and TRBJ2-3; TRBD2 matches at 8 bases. CDR1 LNHNV and CDR2 YYDKDF come from the germline V gene (reference sequence). V gave up 1 base and J gave up 0 bases; unmatched junction bases: 3. The CDR3 runs to 16 residues. The DNA for the CDR3 is TGTGCCACCAGCAGAGCGGGAGGGTACAGCACAGATACGCAGTATTTT. It translates to CATSRAGGYSTDTQYF.

The rearrangement uses TRBV27 and TRBJ2-3, with 7 nucleotides matching TRBD1. CDR3 size: 14 residues. The J segment lost 3 bases and the V segment lost 3 bases, leaving 3 bases of the junction unmatched. The germline V gene has CDR1 MNHEY and CDR2 SMNVEV (reference sequence). The CDR3 DNA reads as TGTGCCAGCAGTTTCGAGGGACAGACAGATACGCAGTATTTT. Encoded protein: CASSFEGQTDTQYF.

This clonotype was seen many times. The chain carries TRBV5-5 and TRBJ2-7, with D perhaps TRBD1 (5 bases). CDR3 length: 15 residues. Germline V gives CDR1 SGHKS, CDR2 YYEKEE (reference sequence). With 0 bases removed from V and 3 bases from J, the gap between germline ends came to 13 bases. CDR3 nucleotides: TGTGCCAGCAGCTTGGTAGCAGGGCAAATCTACGAGCAGTACTTC. Its translation is CASSLVAGQIYEQYF.

This clonotype was found a few times. The chain is built from TRBV18 and TRBJ2-2; TRBD1 is a possible D gene (5 bases). Trimming took off 3 bases at V and 5 bases at J, with 16 bases between the two ends. Germline CDR1 is KGHSH and CDR2 is LQKENI. The CDR3 sequence is 16 residues long. CDR3 sequence reads: CASSPRGTGSTGELFF. The CDR3 coding sequence is TGTGCCAGCTCACCCAGAGGAACAGGATCGACCGGGGAGCTGTTTTTT.

V and J are TRBV15 and TRBJ2-7, with 7 nucleotides matching TRBD1. The CDR3 covers 13 residues. Germline CDR1 is LNHNV and CDR2 is YYDKDF (reference sequence). J lost 3 bases, V lost 2 bases, and 1 base had no gene match. Here the CDR3 DNA reads TGTGCCACCAGCAGAAGACAGGGCTACGAGCAGTACTTC. It is translated as CATSRRQGYEQYF.

The CDR3 sequence: CATSPLPVYTGELFF. The CDR3 DNA sequence: TGTGCCACCAGTCCCCTCCCAGTGTACACCGGGGAGCTGTTTTTT. The chain recombines TRBV15 with TRBJ2-2, with D uncertain. The length of the CDR3 is 15 residues. V was clipped by 6 bases and J by 3 bases, with 14 bases between them. Germline V gene lookup returns CDR1 LNHNV and CDR2 YYDKDF (reference sequence).

This clonotype was seen ten or more times. The rearrangement uses TRBV12-3 or TRBV12-4 and TRBJ2-1; 9 bases map to TRBD1. V trimming: 5 bases; J trimming: 8 bases; junction bases outside the gene matches: 13. The CDR3 is made up of 16 amino acids. The chain's CDR3 is CASSKGQGGMHDEQFF. The CDR3, as DNA: TGTGCCAGCAGTAAGGGACAGGGTGGGATGCACGATGAGCAGTTCTTC.

This clonotype showed up just a few times. The chain links TRBV19 to TRBJ2-2; 8 bases match TRBD1. Looked up from germline, CDR1 is LNHDA and CDR2 is SQIVND (reference sequence). V shed 4 bases, J shed 2 bases, and the junction held 6 bases outside the gene matches. The CDR3 length is 16 residues. CDR3 amino acids: CASSTYDRGNTGELFF. The CDR3 DNA sequence: TGTGCCAGTAGTACATACGACAGGGGAAACACCGGGGAGCTGTTTTTT.

This clonotype was detected only a few times. The chain recombines TRBV10-3 with TRBJ2-5, with D hard to call. Trimming pared 0 bases from V and 7 bases from J, leaving 6 bases between. Germline values: CDR1 ENHRY, CDR2 SYGVKD. The CDR3 is made up of 12 amino acids. CDR3: CAISESGGTQYF. CDR3 in DNA: TGTGCCATCAGTGAGTCCGGCGGGACCCAGTACTTC.